The TCR beta chain described here comes from a study of blood T cell repertoires in COVID-19. Seattle patients were enrolled while actively infected and followed longitudinally. Per the original data handling: Reference gene primer amplification gave estimated nucleated cell counts. Repertoires were generated with immunoSEQ multiplex PCR, while TCRdb's copy carries only in-frame clones and drops some. The DNA was the basis for D and trimming; V, J and clone size are from that table. The sample shows 300,000 to 350,000 clones, about nine tenths of them seen only once. This CDR3 has 15 residues. Trimming cost V 5 bases and J 6 bases; bases outside gene matches: 12. Germline assignment: CDR1 SGHAT and CDR2 FQNNGV.

This sequence was found in a woman aged 25 to 39 with COVID-19, enrolled during active disease. What was sequenced was peripheral blood. The chain recombines TRBV11-2 with TRBJ2-7, with 8 positions matching TRBD1. CDR3 in amino acids: CASSPQGARGGEQYF. The CDR3 DNA follows: TGTGCCAGCAGCCCTCAGGGGGCGCGAGGGGGCGAGCAGTACTTC.